This T cell receptor beta chain is drawn from a study of identical twins. This clonotype was detected ten times or more. Its antigen is undetermined. A universal primer site was created by template switching, with the cDNA bearing unique molecular identifiers. MiXCR, applied by TCRdb to the 5' RACE reads, yields one record per CDR3 protein. The sample holds 300,000 to 350,000 distinct CDR3 sequences, 9% to 15% seen once. Points from the study as a whole: Within cord blood, abundant beta clonotypes carried fewer insertions, but memory repertoires showed no such trend. Findings depended on cross-sectional statistics rather than tracking the same donors.

The CDR3 contains 16 residues. V trimming: 4 bases; J trimming: 0 bases; junction bases outside the gene matches: 7. The germline CDR1 and CDR2 sequences are SGHDN and FVKESK. A further study also used this sample, focusing on yellow fever vaccine responses in identical twins.

Material for sequencing was CD8+ T cells sorted from blood. This rearrangement joins TRBV14 to TRBJ2-7, with 9 bases fitting TRBD1. The source is a woman aged 18-35 years in good health. This CDR3 reads CASSRGQGPRSYEQYF. Here the CDR3 DNA reads TGTGCCAGCAGCCGGGGACAGGGACCGCGCTCCTACGAGCAGTACTTC.